Given below is one T cell receptor beta chain in context. Its antigen is still unknown. The entry originates in a study of T cells in Graves' hyperthyroidism and ophthalmopathy. Findings and caveats of the study: Blood also contained most expanded thyroid clonotypes above 0.001.

Amplified regions were TCR beta CDR3 sequences from RNA transcripts. The HTBI primer set served for first-round RT-PCR of the TCR CDR3. TCRdb reprocessed the multiplex PCR reads with MiXCR, giving one entry per CDR3 protein. The sample yields hundreds of thousands of distinct CDR3 sequences, more than 30% seen once. Investigators excluded patients with uncontrolled infection, other autoimmune disease, pregnancy or lactation. The clonotype was recovered from a man younger than 35 with Graves' hyperthyroidism. The sequencing sample was made of blood.

The CDR3 spells CASSQGLSGNTIYF. CDR3 bases: TGCGCCAGCAGCCAAGGCCTAAGTGGAAACACCATATATTTT. The V call is TRBV4-1, the J call TRBJ1-3; D not resolved. Trimming stripped 1 base from V and 3 bases from J, with 7 bases between. Germline V gene data show CDR1 as MGHRA and CDR2 as YSYEKL. The CDR3 length is 14 residues.